These 26 T cell receptor beta chains came from one sample sequenced in a study of blood T cells in healthy people across ages. Through a sample-barcoded 5' primer and a J-beta primer mix, a second PCR was run for roughly 7 to 12 cycles. TCRdb used MiXCR to reprocess the 5' RACE reads, holding one entry per CDR3 protein. The sample shows over 750,000 distinct CDR3 sequences, around 25% of them seen only once. This sample also appeared in a second study, on T cells of mothers and their children.

Sequencing was done on a sample of blood. These receptors originate from a boy aged 5-17 years in good health.

This clonotype was seen a handful of times. The V and J genes are TRBV5-1 and TRBJ2-3; TRBD2 matches at 9 bases. Germline values: CDR1 SGHRS, CDR2 YFSETQ. The CDR3 extends over 16 amino acids. J was trimmed by 0 bases and V by 4 bases; bases with no gene match: 6. CDR3 sequence reads: CASSPGLAPSTDTQYF. The CDR3 DNA reads as TGCGCCAGCAGCCCGGGACTAGCCCCTAGCACAGATACGCAGTATTTT.

This clonotype was recorded a few times. This sequence joins TRBV29-1 and TRBJ2-7; a weak D match, TRBD1 (5 bases). Per germline, CDR1 SQVTM and CDR2 ANQGSEA. Trimming removed 6 bases from V and 3 bases from J, with 15 bases in between. CDR3 length: 13 amino acids. The CDR3 bases are TGCAGCGTAGCTTACAGGAATAGCTACGAGCAGTACTTC. Its translation is CSVAYRNSYEQYF.

This chain joins TRBV7-3 and TRBJ1-1; D is unresolved. Germline values: CDR1 SGHTA, CDR2 FQGTGA. Trimming left V 2 bases short and J 0 bases short, with 7 bases between. The CDR3 spans 14 residues. The CDR3 DNA sequence: TGTGCCAGCAGCTTACTTGTCTTGAACACTGAAGCTTTCTTT. Encoded protein: CASSLLVLNTEAFF.

Written as DNA, the CDR3 is TGTGCCAGCAAGGGGACAGGGTGGGGCAAAAACATTCAGTACTTC. Amino acids: CASKGTGWGKNIQYF. V and J are TRBV28 and TRBJ2-4, with TRBD1 identical over 9 bases. The V gene end was trimmed by 7 bases and the J gene end by 3 bases; junction bases not matched to a gene: 7. CDR3 size: 15 residues. CDR1 is MDHEN, CDR2 SYDVKM, per germline.

The chain is built from TRBV5-1 and TRBJ2-5, with 7 bases lining up with TRBD1. V was clipped by 6 bases and J by 2 bases; unmatched bases: 7. This CDR3 contains 14 residues. Germline-derived CDR1 and CDR2 are SGHRS and YFSETQ. The CDR3 DNA reads TGCGCCAGCAAAACAGGGGTTATACAAGAGACCCAGTACTTC. This codes for CASKTGVIQETQYF.

This clonotype was detected a few times. J is TRBJ1-1 and V is TRBV11-3; no reliable D call. This CDR3 is 13 amino acids long. Per the germline V gene, CDR1 is SGHNT and CDR2 is YENEEA. The germline V and J ends were trimmed by 5 bases and 11 bases, with 18 bases remaining between them. The CDR3 DNA is TGTGCCAGCAGCCCACGGACCTTCGGATTGGCTTTCTTT. This encodes CASSPRTFGLAFF.

The genes are TRBV27 and TRBJ1-4; no clear D. This CDR3 contains 12 residues. The V end lost 5 bases, the J end lost 6 bases, and 7 bases lay between the germline ends. Germline CDR1 is MNHEY and CDR2 is SMNVEV (reference sequence). CDR3 amino acids: CASSGPDEKLFF. CDR3 coding DNA: TGTGCCAGCAGTGGACCAGATGAAAAACTGTTTTTT.

In this sample, this clonotype turned up a few times. The chain carries TRBV7-9 and TRBJ1-4; TRBD1 agrees at 8 bases. With V trimmed by 5 bases and J by 6 bases, 5 bases remained unmatched. The CDR3 is made up of 14 amino acids. Germline values: CDR1 SEHNR, CDR2 FQNEAQ (reference sequence). Here the CDR3 reads CASSQAGGYEKLFF. As DNA, the CDR3 is TGTGCCAGCAGCCAAGCAGGGGGCTATGAAAAACTGTTTTTT.

This clonotype came up a few times. This chain uses TRBV9 with TRBJ2-2; no definite D call. V shed 4 bases and J shed 4 bases, with 8 bases lying between them. The V gene's germline CDR1 is SGDLS and CDR2 YYNGEE. This CDR3 is built from 13 residues. CDR3 protein: CASSPPRTGELFF. DNA for the CDR3: TGTGCCAGCAGCCCCCCCCGCACCGGGGAGCTGTTTTTT.

The chain recombines TRBV5-1 with TRBJ2-3; 7 nucleotides match TRBD2. CDR3 size: 17 residues. V gave up 4 bases and J gave up 4 bases; unmatched junction bases: 15. CDR1 SGHRS and CDR2 YFSETQ come from the germline V gene. The CDR3 protein is CASSPVFRLADSDTQYF. In DNA, the CDR3 is TGCGCCAGCAGCCCCGTTTTCCGGCTAGCGGATTCAGATACGCAGTATTTT.

The genes are TRBV5-1 and TRBJ2-7; D unresolved. CDR3 length: 10 amino acids. CDR1 and CDR2 (germline): SGHRS, YFSETQ. Trimming cost V 3 bases and J 7 bases, with 5 bases left between them. This CDR3 is CASSSREQYF. DNA for the CDR3: TGCGCCAGCAGCTCTCGGGAGCAGTACTTC.

This clonotype was seen more than once but under ten times. The V and J genes are TRBV19 and TRBJ2-5, with D perhaps matching TRBD1 (6 bases). Germline V gene data show CDR1 as LNHDA and CDR2 as SQIVND (reference sequence). V was cut by 5 bases and J by 4 bases, with 14 bases left in between. The CDR3 is 14 amino acids. This chain's CDR3 is CASSPFSRGETQYF. In nucleotides, the CDR3 is TGTGCCAGTAGTCCTTTTTCCAGGGGAGAGACCCAGTACTTC. Drawing the rest from reference TRBV19 and TRBJ2-5, the complete variable domain is DGGITQSPKYLFRKEGQNVTLSCEQNLNHDAMYWYRQDPGQGLRLIYYSQIVNDFQKGDIAEGYSVSREKKESFPLTVTSAQKNPTAFYLCASSPFSRGETQYFGPGTRLLVL.

The V gene is TRBV11-2, the J gene TRBJ2-7; possibly TRBD1 for D (6 bases). Matching the DNA end better, TRBJ2-5 makes the J call doubtful. This CDR3 comprises 13 residues. Germline loops: CDR1 SGHAT, CDR2 FQNNGV. The CDR3 protein is CASQRDTQETQYF. For the CDR3, the DNA is TGTGCCAGCCAAAGGGACACCCAAGAGACCCAGTACTTC.

The V and J genes are TRBV7-3 and TRBJ2-5, with TRBD2 identical over 10 bases. Germline V gene sequence: CDR1 SGHTA, CDR2 FQGTGA. V lost 5 bases and J lost 5; bases outside the gene matches: 8. The CDR3 loop spans 15 amino acids. CDR3: CASSALAGDLETQYF. CDR3 sequence (DNA): TGTGCCAGCAGCGCCCTAGCGGGAGACCTCGAGACCCAGTACTTC.

This clonotype appeared a few times. The chain couples TRBV7-9 to TRBJ2-5; TRBD1 is a possible D gene (6 bases). Germline lookup yields CDR1 SEHNR and CDR2 FQNEAQ (reference sequence). V shed 5 bases and J shed 2 bases, with 18 bases lying between them. The CDR3 extends over 16 amino acids. The chain's CDR3 is CASSPRSSGQQETQYF. CDR3 coding DNA: TGTGCCAGCAGCCCCAGGTCTTCGGGACAACAAGAGACCCAGTACTTC.

This clonotype was detected only a few times. V usage is TRBV7-9 and J usage is TRBJ2-1; D assignment may be TRBD1 or TRBD2 (7 bases each). The CDR3 extends over 15 amino acids. Germline CDR1 is SEHNR and CDR2 is FQNEAQ (reference sequence). V was trimmed by 1 base and J by 7 bases, leaving 14 bases between them. This chain's CDR3 is CASSLGTGGGNEQFF. The CDR3 bases are TGTGCCAGCAGCTTAGGGACAGGCGGGGGTAATGAGCAGTTCTTC. The full variable domain, rest sourced from reference TRBV7-9 and TRBJ2-1, is DTGVSQNPRHKITKRGQNVTFRCDPISEHNRLYWYRQTLGQGPEFLTYFQNEAQLEKSRLLSDRFSAERPKGSFSTLEIQRTEQGDSAMYLCASSLGTGGGNEQFFGPGTRLTVL.

This sequence joins TRBV28 and TRBJ2-3, with D possibly TRBD2 on 5 matching bases. V gave up 3 bases and J gave up 5 bases, with 12 bases separating them. This CDR3 contains 14 residues. CDR1 is MDHEN and CDR2 is SYDVKM in the germline V gene. The DNA for the CDR3 is TGTGCCAGCAGTTTCGAGGGAGCCATAGATACGCAGTATTTT. Translation gives CASSFEGAIDTQYF.

The chain combines TRBV28 with TRBJ2-1; 8 bases fit TRBD1. Germline V gene data show CDR1 as MDHEN and CDR2 as SYDVKM. With V trimmed by 4 bases and J by 2 bases, 10 bases remained unmatched. This CDR3 comprises 17 residues. In nucleotides, the CDR3 is TGTGCCAGCAGTTCGCCAGGGGGCGCATGGGCCTACAATGAGCAGTTCTTC. It encodes CASSSPGGAWAYNEQFF. Using reference TRBV28 and TRBJ2-1 for the parts outside the CDR3, the full variable domain is DVKVTQSSRYLVKRTGEKVFLECVQDMDHENMFWYRQDPGLGLRLIYFSYDVKMKEKGDIPEGYSVSREKKERFSLILESASTNQTSMYLCASSSPGGAWAYNEQFFGPGTRLTVL.

The CDR3 region is CASSPGSVLTF. In DNA, the CDR3 is TGTGCCAGCAGCCCCGGTAGTGTCCTGACTTTC. This chain links TRBV13 with TRBJ2-6; no clear D. Germline loops: CDR1 PRHDT, CDR2 FYEKMQ (reference sequence). The CDR3 contains 11 residues. Trimming removed 5 bases at V and 13 bases at J, with 9 bases between.

The J gene is TRBJ2-4, the V gene TRBV2; D remains ambiguous. The germline gives CDR1 SNHLY, CDR2 FYNNEI. Trimming pared 4 bases from V and 0 bases from J, leaving 13 bases between. CDR3 size: 16 residues. As DNA, the CDR3 is TGTGCCAGCAGTGCATGGACCAGACTAGCCAAAAACATTCAGTACTTC. Amino acid sequence: CASSAWTRLAKNIQYF.

V usage is TRBV5-1 and J usage is TRBJ2-5; 8 bases map to TRBD2. Near its end, the DNA agrees better with TRBJ2-1, so the J call may be wrong. The CDR3 has 14 amino acids. CDR1 is SGHRS and CDR2 is YFSETQ in the germline V gene. The CDR3 sequence: CASSLGLAIDEQFF. DNA for the CDR3: TGCGCCAGCAGCTTGGGACTAGCGATAGATGAGCAGTTCTTC.

Many counts were recorded for this clonotype. This chain links TRBV20-1 with TRBJ2-7; TRBD1 matches at 11 bases. This CDR3 contains 13 residues. V lost 6 bases to trimming and J lost 3 bases; unmatched junction nucleotides: 4. Germline V gives CDR1 DFQATT, CDR2 SNEGSKA (reference sequence). The CDR3 DNA reads as TGCAGTGCCCCGGGACAGGGGGACTACGAGCAGTACTTC. Protein product: CSAPGQGDYEQYF.

The J gene is TRBJ2-2, the V gene TRBV12-3 or TRBV12-4, with D maybe TRBD1 (6 bases). V dropped 5 bases and J dropped 5 bases, with 18 bases sitting between them. CDR3 length equals 16 residues. The CDR3 DNA sequence: TGTGCCAGCAGTCCCCGGGGTAGGGGGTGGACCGGGGAGCTGTTTTTT. This translates into CASSPRGRGWTGELFF.

This clonotype was counted a few times. The gene calls are TRBV7-2 and TRBJ2-3; tentative D call: TRBD2 (5 bases). This CDR3 comprises 15 residues. In germline, CDR1 is SGHTA, CDR2 FQGNSA. V was trimmed by 1 base and J by 5 bases, leaving 13 bases between them. The CDR3 DNA is TGTGCCAGCAGCTTAGTGGCGGGCCATATAGATACGCAGTATTTT. Residues: CASSLVAGHIDTQYF.

The chain carries TRBV6-5 and TRBJ2-7; 8 positions match TRBD2. V gave up 6 bases and J gave up 6 bases; unmatched junction bases: 10. Germline CDR1 is MNHEY and CDR2 is SVGAGI. The CDR3 totals 14 residues. The CDR3 loop reads CASRSPGLAGEQYF. CDR3 coding DNA: TGTGCCAGCAGATCACCCGGACTAGCTGGCGAGCAGTACTTC.

This clonotype has only a few counts. V and J are TRBV7-9 and TRBJ2-3; D not certain. This CDR3 comprises 14 residues. V lost 4 bases, J lost 6 bases, and 14 bases lay in between. CDR1 is SEHNR, CDR2 FQNEAQ, per germline (reference sequence). The CDR3 nucleotides read TGTGCCAGCAGCTGGGTGTTAGCACCGGATACGCAGTATTTT. Translating gives CASSWVLAPDTQYF.